The 32 T cell receptor beta chains below come from one sample, sequenced in a study of OX40 agonist ivuxolimab in advanced cancers. Here immunoSEQ multiplex PCR was the method, and the copy in TCRdb shows in-frame clones only, minus some. The repertoire holds roughly 100,000 clones, with just under 90% as singletons. The input for sequencing was CD4+ or CD8+ T cells sorted from blood, taken in a trial of the OX40 agonist ivuxolimab. These receptors were obtained from an adult with an advanced solid tumor such as melanoma, head and neck, liver or kidney cancer.

This chain uses TRBV7-2 with TRBJ2-5, with D possibly matching TRBD2 (5 bases). The V gene's germline CDR1 is SGHTA and CDR2 FQGNSA. The length of the CDR3 is 14 residues. V was trimmed by 2 bases and J by 3 bases, leaving 10 bases between them. The chain's CDR3 is CASSLMAAEETQYF. CDR3 coding DNA: TGTGCCAGCAGCTTAATGGCAGCGGAAGAGACCCAGTACTTC.

The chain links TRBV5-1 to TRBJ2-7; TRBD2 agrees at 12 bases. CDR3 size: 15 residues. CDR1 SGHRS and CDR2 YFSETQ come from the germline V gene. V lost 4 bases and J lost 2; bases outside the gene matches: 4. The CDR3 DNA reads TGCGCCAGCAGCCCACGGACTAGCGGGGCCTACGAGCAGTACTTC. It is translated as CASSPRTSGAYEQYF.

This chain links TRBV5-1 with TRBJ1-5, with no clear D. CDR1 and CDR2 (germline): SGHRS, YFSETQ. Trimming removed 0 bases from V and 11 bases from J, with 15 bases in between. The CDR3 is made up of 14 amino acids. The CDR3 region has the DNA TGCGCCAGCAGCTTGGGGCAGTCCGGATCGACCCAGCATTTT. Protein sequence: CASSLGQSGSTQHF.

The chain carries TRBV4-1 and TRBJ2-2; perhaps TRBD2 as D (7 bases). CDR3 length equals 16 residues. Germline CDR1 and CDR2: MGHRA and YSYEKL. Trimming removed 1 base from V and 4 bases from J, with 13 bases in between. The CDR3 DNA is TGCGCCAGCAGCCAAGGGGGGGGCGCGGGCACCGGGGAGCTGTTTTTT. This translates into CASSQGGGAGTGELFF.

The J gene is TRBJ1-6, the V gene TRBV7-2, with D tentatively TRBD1 (5 bases). The germline V gene has CDR1 SGHTA and CDR2 FQGNSA. Trimming pared 0 bases from V and 7 bases from J, leaving 10 bases between. This CDR3 contains 15 residues. The chain's CDR3 is CASSLARAGNSPLHF. CDR3 coding DNA: TGTGCCAGCAGCTTAGCGAGGGCAGGGAATTCACCCCTCCACTTT.

The chain couples TRBV18 to TRBJ1-4; 8 bases line up with TRBD1. The CDR3 is 13 amino acids. The germline gives CDR1 KGHSH, CDR2 LQKENI. V lost 0 bases to trimming and J lost 10 bases; unmatched junction nucleotides: 1. CDR3 nucleotides: TGTGCCAGCTCACCACCGGACAGGGCAAAACTGTTTTTT. It specifies CASSPPDRAKLFF. Variable domain in full (rest from reference TRBV18 and TRBJ1-4): NAGVMQNPRHLVRRRGQEARLRCSPMKGHSHVYWYRQLPEEGLKFMVYLQKENIIDESGMPKERFSAEFPKEGPSILRIQQVVRGDSAAYFCASSPPDRAKLFFGSGTQLSVL.

The V gene is TRBV2, the J gene TRBJ2-5, with D perhaps matching TRBD2 (5 bases). In germline, CDR1 is SNHLY, CDR2 FYNNEI. V gave up 5 bases and J gave up 1 base, with 8 bases separating them. There are 13 residues in the CDR3. The CDR3 protein is CASSLGSQETQYF. For the CDR3, the DNA is TGTGCCAGCAGTCTAGGGAGCCAAGAGACCCAGTACTTC.

This chain's CDR3 is CASSINPGQSNQPQHF. The CDR3 DNA reads as TGTGCCAGTAGTATAAATCCGGGGCAAAGCAATCAGCCCCAGCATTTT. This chain connects TRBV19 to TRBJ1-5, with D possibly matching TRBD1 (5 bases). Germline-derived CDR1 and CDR2 are LNHDA and SQIVND (reference sequence). Trimming stripped 2 bases from V and 1 base from J, with 12 bases between. This CDR3 is built from 16 residues.

In its sample, this clone was seen once. The gene calls are TRBV9 and TRBJ2-1, with D hard to call. Trimming cost V 2 bases and J 10 bases, with 10 bases left between them. The CDR3 is made up of 12 amino acids. CDR1 and CDR2 (germline): SGDLS, YYNGEE. As DNA, the CDR3 is TGTGCCAGCAGCGTGCAAATGGGGGAGCAGTTCTTC. This translates into CASSVQMGEQFF.

The chain combines TRBV11-2 with TRBJ2-1; D gene unclear. V was pared by 0 bases and J by 1 base, with 10 bases between. CDR3 length: 16 amino acids. The germline V gene encodes CDR1 SGHAT and CDR2 FQNNGV. Written as DNA, the CDR3 is TGTGCCAGCAGCTTAGATGACGTTCTATCCTACAATGAGCAGTTCTTC. Its protein is CASSLDDVLSYNEQFF.

The rearrangement joins TRBV5-1 to TRBJ2-2; D is perhaps TRBD2 (5 bases). Germline CDR1 SGHRS, CDR2 YFSETQ. The V end was cut by 0 bases, the J end by 5 bases, with 14 bases between. CDR3 length: 16 residues. CDR3 loop: CASSLGVEGRTGELFF. The DNA of the CDR3 is TGCGCCAGCAGCTTGGGCGTAGAGGGCCGTACCGGGGAGCTGTTTTTT. The full variable domain, with the rest looked up from reference TRBV5-1 and TRBJ2-2, is KAGVTQTPRYLIKTRGQQVTLSCSPISGHRSVSWYQQTPGQGLQFLFEYFSETQRNKGNFPGRFSGRQFSNSRSEMNVSTLELGDSALYLCASSLGVEGRTGELFFGEGSRLTVL.

V and J are TRBV5-7 and TRBJ1-4; tentative D call: TRBD1 (6 bases). TRBV5-7 is noted as an ORF with a role that remains uncertain. Trimming took off 5 bases at V and 3 bases at J, with 17 bases between the two ends. This CDR3 has 16 residues. The CDR3 region is CASRGAGSKANEKLFF. In DNA form, the CDR3 reads TGTGCCAGCAGGGGGGCCGGGTCTAAGGCTAATGAAAAACTGTTTTTT.

The chain has TRBV9 and TRBJ2-1; 11 positions match TRBD2. J lost 8 bases, V lost 4 bases, and 17 bases had no gene match. The CDR3 is 18 residues long. Germline values: CDR1 SGDLS, CDR2 YYNGEE. CDR3 nucleotides: TGTGCCAGCAGCTCGCGACGGGTTACTAGCGGGGGACGGGATGAGCAGTTCTTC. Its translation: CASSSRRVTSGGRDEQFF.

The V and J genes are TRBV7-2 and TRBJ2-5; D possibly corresponds to TRBD2 (5 bases). CDR3 length: 12 amino acids. Germline V lookup: CDR1 SGHTA, CDR2 FQGNSA. Trimming took off 2 bases at V and 6 bases at J, with 7 bases between the two ends. The CDR3 loop is CASSLPGKTQYF. The CDR3 bases are TGTGCCAGCAGCTTACCGGGGAAGACCCAGTACTTC.

The chain carries TRBV6-1 and TRBJ1-1, with a tentative D call TRBD1 (6 bases). V lost 7 bases to trimming and J lost 1 base, with 13 bases between them. This CDR3 has 14 amino acids. In germline, CDR1 is MNHNS, CDR2 SASEGT. The CDR3: CASTLGGGNTEAFF. In DNA, the CDR3 is TGTGCCAGCACTTTAGGAGGGGGGAACACTGAAGCTTTCTTT.

The V call is TRBV27, the J call TRBJ2-2; D may correspond to TRBD1 or TRBD2 (5 bases each). Trimming removed 1 base from V and 6 bases from J, with 9 bases in between. This CDR3 spans 14 amino acids. Looked up from germline, CDR1 is MNHEY and CDR2 is SMNVEV (reference sequence). The CDR3 DNA is TGTGCCAGCAGTTTATGGCAGGGAGCCGGGGAGCTGTTTTTT. Residues: CASSLWQGAGELFF.

The chain joins TRBV30 to TRBJ2-4; TRBD1 is a possible D gene (5 bases). The CDR3 contains 15 residues. The V gene's germline CDR1 is GTSNPN and CDR2 SVGIG (reference sequence). V gave up 1 base and J gave up 2 bases, with 12 bases separating them. This chain's CDR3 is CAWSASGKSKNIQYF. The CDR3 DNA reads TGTGCCTGGAGTGCGTCAGGGAAATCCAAAAACATTCAGTACTTC.

This chain joins TRBV27 and TRBJ1-1; unclear D gene. Trimming pared 5 bases from V and 1 base from J, leaving 14 bases between. In germline, CDR1 is MNHEY, CDR2 SMNVEV (reference sequence). The CDR3 is 15 residues long. The CDR3 region is CASSLHRTANTEAFF. As DNA, the CDR3 is TGTGCCAGCAGTCTGCACCGGACGGCGAACACTGAAGCTTTCTTT.

The V gene is TRBV6-5, the J gene TRBJ1-6; 7 nucleotides match TRBD1. CDR3 length equals 14 residues. The germline V gene encodes CDR1 MNHEY and CDR2 SVGAGI. Germline trimming cut 5 bases from V and 6 bases from J; bases unmatched to any gene: 4. In DNA form, the CDR3 reads TGTGCCAGCAGTCGACAGGGCGGTAATTCACCCCTCCACTTT. Translated: CASSRQGGNSPLHF.

In its sample, this clone was seen a few times. CDR3 bases: TGTGCCAGCAGTGCGGGACAGGGGCTAGAGACCCAGTACTTC. This codes for CASSAGQGLETQYF. The genes are TRBV6-5 and TRBJ2-5; 10 nucleotides line up with TRBD1. The V gene end was trimmed by 5 bases and the J gene end by 4 bases; junction bases not matched to a gene: 4. This CDR3 region has 14 residues. CDR1 MNHEY and CDR2 SVGAGI come from the germline V gene.

J is TRBJ1-4 and V is TRBV5-1; no reliable D call. The CDR3 covers 13 residues. Germline V gene sequence: CDR1 SGHRS, CDR2 YFSETQ. With 0 bases removed from V and 8 bases from J, the gap between germline ends came to 8 bases. CDR3 DNA sequence: TGCGCCAGCAGCTTGGACAGCAGGGAAAAACTGTTTTTT. This sequence encodes CASSLDSREKLFF.

The chain carries TRBV7-9 and TRBJ1-6; 11 nucleotides align to TRBD1. The CDR3 runs to 15 residues. CDR1 and CDR2 from the germline V gene are SEHNR and FQNEAQ (reference sequence). V lost 5 bases to trimming and J lost 7 bases; unmatched junction nucleotides: 4. The CDR3 region has the DNA TGTGCCAGCAGCCCAGGGACAGGGGGAAATTCACCCCTCCACTTT. Protein product: CASSPGTGGNSPLHF.

The chain carries TRBV9 and TRBJ2-1; D is uncertain. V shed 0 bases and J shed 4 bases, with 5 bases lying between them. This CDR3 has 13 residues. Germline V gene lookup returns CDR1 SGDLS and CDR2 YYNGEE. CDR3 DNA: TGTGCCAGCAGCGTAGGGAGATACAATGAGCAGTTCTTC. Encoded protein: CASSVGRYNEQFF.

The rearrangement uses TRBV19 and TRBJ1-4, with no clear D. The CDR3 sequence is 16 residues long. Trimming took 3 bases from V and 0 from J, leaving 11 bases between them. Looked up from germline, CDR1 is LNHDA and CDR2 is SQIVND (reference sequence). This CDR3 is CASSIGGGATNEKLFF. CDR3 bases: TGTGCCAGTAGTATCGGTGGCGGCGCAACTAATGAAAAACTGTTTTTT. Full variable domain (outside the CDR3, taken from reference TRBV19 and TRBJ1-4): DGGITQSPKYLFRKEGQNVTLSCEQNLNHDAMYWYRQDPGQGLRLIYYSQIVNDFQKGDIAEGYSVSREKKESFPLTVTSAQKNPTAFYLCASSIGGGATNEKLFFGSGTQLSVL.

The rearrangement uses TRBV6-1 and TRBJ1-1; TRBD1 might be the D (6 bases). Germline V CDR1 and CDR2: MNHNS, SASEGT. The CDR3 consists of 15 residues. The V end was cut by 0 bases, the J end by 4 bases, with 12 bases between. CDR3 residues: CASSEAGGLGTEAFF. CDR3 coding DNA: TGTGCCAGCAGTGAAGCTGGGGGCCTGGGCACTGAAGCTTTCTTT.

This clone has only one observation. The J gene is TRBJ2-5, the V gene TRBV9, with unresolved D. With 0 bases removed from V and 2 bases from J, the gap between germline ends came to 8 bases. The CDR3 totals 14 residues. Germline V gene lookup returns CDR1 SGDLS and CDR2 YYNGEE. CDR3: CASSVEGRQETQYF. The CDR3 nucleotides are TGTGCCAGCAGCGTAGAAGGCAGGCAAGAGACCCAGTACTTC.

This clone was detected once. The V and J genes are TRBV12-5 and TRBJ1-5, with D uncertain. The CDR3 has 12 residues. Germline V gene data show CDR1 as LGHNT and CDR2 as FRNRAP. V was clipped by 1 base and J by 5 bases, with 3 bases between them. The CDR3, as DNA: TGTGCTAGTGGTTTGGCATATCAGCCCCAGCATTTT. This gives the protein CASGLAYQPQHF.

The J gene is TRBJ2-1, the V gene TRBV5-1, with a possible D match to TRBD1 (5 bases). Germline V gene lookup returns CDR1 SGHRS and CDR2 YFSETQ. The CDR3 covers 16 residues. Trimming took off 0 bases at V and 0 bases at J, with 10 bases between the two ends. CDR3 sequence (DNA): TGCGCCAGCAGCTTGGATCGACAGAGCTCCTACAATGAGCAGTTCTTC. Protein product: CASSLDRQSSYNEQFF.

This clone was observed a few times. This chain connects TRBV30 to TRBJ1-1; D gene unclear. There are 13 residues in the CDR3. The V end was cut by 1 base, the J end by 4 bases, with 10 bases between. Germline CDR1 GTSNPN, CDR2 SVGIG (reference sequence). The CDR3 region is CAWSGGDGTEAFF. The CDR3 nucleotides are TGTGCCTGGAGTGGGGGTGATGGCACTGAAGCTTTCTTT.

This clone was found a few times. This rearrangement joins TRBV27 to TRBJ2-3; 12 nucleotides agree with TRBD2. This CDR3 contains 15 residues. V dropped 4 bases and J dropped 7; count of bases not matched to a gene: 6. Germline CDR1 MNHEY, CDR2 SMNVEV (reference sequence). DNA of the CDR3: TGTGCCAGCAGTTCCCTAGCGGGGGGGCTTTATACGCAGTATTTT. Amino acid sequence: CASSSLAGGLYTQYF.

CDR3 in DNA: TGTGCCAGCAGTTACGAATCGGGGAACAAAAACATTCAGTACTTC. The encoded protein is CASSYESGNKNIQYF. V and J are TRBV6-5 and TRBJ2-4; TRBD2 might be the D (5 bases). V shed 2 bases and J shed 3 bases, with 11 bases lying between them. The CDR3 spans 15 residues. Germline CDR1 is MNHEY and CDR2 is SVGAGI.

This chain links TRBV6-6 with TRBJ2-7; tentative D call: TRBD2 (6 bases). Looked up from germline, CDR1 is MNHNY and CDR2 is SVGAGI (reference sequence). The CDR3 length is 14 residues. The ends were cut back, 8 bases at V and 4 bases at J, with 18 bases in the middle. The DNA for the CDR3 is TGTGCCAGCGCCATGGGGGGTATTCAGTACGAGCAGTACTTC. This encodes CASAMGGIQYEQYF.